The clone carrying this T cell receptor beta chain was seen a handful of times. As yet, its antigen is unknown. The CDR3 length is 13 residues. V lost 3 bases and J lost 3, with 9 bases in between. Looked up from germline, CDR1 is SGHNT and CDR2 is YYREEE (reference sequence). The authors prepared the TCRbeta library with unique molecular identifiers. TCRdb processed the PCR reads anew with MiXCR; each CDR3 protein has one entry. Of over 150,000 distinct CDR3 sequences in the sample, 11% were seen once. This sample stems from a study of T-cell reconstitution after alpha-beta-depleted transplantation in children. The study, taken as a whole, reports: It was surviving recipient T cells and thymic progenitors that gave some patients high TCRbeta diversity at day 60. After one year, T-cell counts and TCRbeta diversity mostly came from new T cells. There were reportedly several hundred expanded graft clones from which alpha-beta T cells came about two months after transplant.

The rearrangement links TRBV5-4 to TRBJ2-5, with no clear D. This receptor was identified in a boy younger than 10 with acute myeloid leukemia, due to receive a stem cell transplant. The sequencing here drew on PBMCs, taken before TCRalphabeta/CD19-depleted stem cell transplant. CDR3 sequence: CASSSVLEETQYF. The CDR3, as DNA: TGTGCCAGCAGCTCAGTCCTCGAAGAGACCCAGTACTTC.